This is a list of T cell receptor beta chains from one sample in a study of regulatory T cells in long-lasting Graves disease. MiXCR, run by TCRdb on the multiplex PCR reads, gives a single entry per CDR3 protein. The sample includes about 440,000 distinct CDR3 sequences, about 16% of them seen just once. Separately, the same data were catalogued under a study of T cells in Graves' hyperthyroidism and ophthalmopathy.

Material: peripheral blood mononuclear cells (PBMCs), obtained at new diagnosis, from a patient treated with antithyroid drugs. These receptors were taken from a woman in her twenties or thirties with Graves disease. Both conserved end residues are part of each CDR3. D genes are given only for firm matches. Expanded clones get a size class; other rows say once, few or many, or leave the size out.

v_gene	len	d_gene	j_gene	abundance	CDR3nt	CDR3aa
TRBV12-3/TRBV12-4	14	.	TRBJ1-6	many	TGTGCCAGCAGTTTCAGGGGAGGCGATTCACCCCTCCACTTT	CASSFRGGDSPLHF
TRBV3-1	17	TRBD1	TRBJ2-6	few	TGTGCCAGCAGCCCGGACAGGGGGACGTTTGGGGCCAACGTCCTGACTTTC	CASSPDRGTFGANVLTF
TRBV28	16	.	TRBJ1-2	many	TGTGCCAGCAGTTCCTATCACAGGGCGGTGGAATATGGCTACACCTTC	CASSSYHRAVEYGYTF
TRBV30	14	.	TRBJ1-5	many	TGTGCCTGGAAGGCCAACCGGGGGAATCAGCCCCAGCATTTT	CAWKANRGNQPQHF
TRBV6-2/TRBV6-3	15	.	TRBJ2-6	few	TGTGCCAGCAGTTTGACCCGCTCTGGGGCCAACGTCCTGACTTTC	CASSLTRSGANVLTF
TRBV28	14	.	TRBJ1-5	many	TGTGCCAGCAGTTTAGAGTGGGCCAATCAGCCCCAGCATTTT	CASSLEWANQPQHF
TRBV10-3	18	.	TRBJ2-1	few	TGTGCCATCAGCGACCACGCGGCGGACACCTTTACCTACAATGAGCAGTTCTTC	CAISDHAADTFTYNEQFF
TRBV5-1	15	TRBD2	TRBJ2-7	many	TGCGCCAGCAGCTTGGCGGGAGGACCTCCATACGAGCAGTACTTC	CASSLAGGPPYEQYF
TRBV7-9	17	TRBD1	TRBJ1-1	once	TGTGCCAGCAAAGGAATCCGGGACAGTAACGAGGGCACTGAAGCTTTCTTT	CASKGIRDSNEGTEAFF
TRBV30	16	.	TRBJ2-6	.	TGTGCCTGGAGTATACACTCAGGGTTCGGGGCCAACGTCCTGACTTTC	CAWSIHSGFGANVLTF
TRBV11-2	12	.	TRBJ2-7	many	TGTGCCAGCAGCTTAGTAGTCCGGGAGCAGTACTTC	CASSLVVREQYF
TRBV25-1	17	.	TRBJ2-7	.	TGTGCCAGCAGTGAAGGAGTTTGGGCAGGGGAATCCTACGAGCAGTACTTC	CASSEGVWAGESYEQYF
TRBV7-2	16	TRBD2	TRBJ2-2	few	TGTGCCAGCAGTTCCGGACTAGCGGGAGGGCACGGGGAGCTGTTTTTT	CASSSGLAGGHGELFF
TRBV10-2	13	.	TRBJ1-1	many	TGCGCCAGCAGTTTCCAGATGAACACTGAAGCTTTCTTT	CASSFQMNTEAFF
TRBV6-1	14	.	TRBJ2-3	many	TGTGCCAGCAGTATACAGGAAAAATCAGATACGCAGTATTTT	CASSIQEKSDTQYF
TRBV6-1	15	TRBD1	TRBJ2-7	many	TGTGCCAGCAGATCCGGGACAGGGGGCTGGAACGAGCAGTACTTC	CASRSGTGGWNEQYF
TRBV18	15	TRBD1	TRBJ1-6	many	TGTGCCAGCTCAAAGGTTGACAGGGGAAATTCACCCCTCCACTTT	CASSKVDRGNSPLHF
TRBV5-5	15	.	TRBJ2-5	.	TGTGCCAGCAGCTTGGTCGGACATAACCAAGAGACCCAGTACTTC	CASSLVGHNQETQYF
TRBV29-1	13	TRBD1	TRBJ2-1	.	TGCAGCGTGGACAGGGTGGTTAACAATAAGCAGTTCTTC	CSVDRVVNNKQFF
TRBV28	16	TRBD2	TRBJ2-1	many	TGTGCCAGCAGTTCGGGACTAGGCAATTCCTACAATGAGCAGTTCTTC	CASSSGLGNSYNEQFF
TRBV29-1	14	.	TRBJ1-3	few	TGCAGCGTTGAAGGTTCGTCCTCTGGAAACACCATATATTTT	CSVEGSSSGNTIYF
TRBV27	15	TRBD1	TRBJ1-1	many	TGTGCCAGCAGCCCCTACAGGGGGCAGCGTCTTGAAGCTTTCTTT	CASSPYRGQRLEAFF
TRBV30	13	.	TRBJ1-2	many	TGTGCCTGGAGTGTAAAGGGCGGACCCGGCTACACCTTC	CAWSVKGGPGYTF
TRBV20-1	15	TRBD2	TRBJ2-7	many	TGCAGTGCTAGCCCTCGGCTAGCGGGAGTTGGCGAGCAGTACTTC	CSASPRLAGVGEQYF
TRBV6-1	12	.	TRBJ2-1	many	TGTGCCAGCCGCGTGGGGCTTAATGAGCAGTTCTTC	CASRVGLNEQFF
TRBV7-9	13	.	TRBJ2-1	many	TGTGCCAGCTCACTCTCGACGTACAATGAGCAGTTCTTC	CASSLSTYNEQFF
TRBV24-1	17	TRBD1	TRBJ1-3	.	TGTGCCACCAGTGATAAACCCGGGACAGGGACTGGAAACACCATATATTTT	CATSDKPGTGTGNTIYF
TRBV6-2/TRBV6-3	16	TRBD2	TRBJ2-3	many	TGTGCCAGCAGCCGCGGACTAGCGGGATTCACAGATACGCAGTATTTT	CASSRGLAGFTDTQYF
TRBV10-2	14	TRBD1	TRBJ1-1	many	TGCGCCAGCACCTCGGACAGGCGCTACACTGAAGCTTTCTTT	CASTSDRRYTEAFF
TRBV3-1	11	.	TRBJ2-7	many	TGTGCCAGCAGCCATATGAGCGAGCAGTACTTC	CASSHMSEQYF
TRBV7-9	12	.	TRBJ2-1	.	TGTGCCAGCAGCTTGAACAGCAATGAGCAGTTCTTC	CASSLNSNEQFF
TRBV2	14	TRBD1	TRBJ1-5	many	TGTGCCAGCAGCGACAGGGGAAGCAATCAGCCCCAGCATTTT	CASSDRGSNQPQHF